The rows below give T cell receptor beta chains drawn from one sample of a study of PD-L1 blockade in urothelial cancer. Here immunoSEQ multiplex PCR was the method, and the copy in TCRdb shows in-frame clones only, minus some. The sample carries 70,000 or so clones, 80% to 90% recorded once. Sequenced here: PBMCs, sampled around atezolizumab (anti-PD-L1) treatment. These receptors originate from a man between 65 and 85 years old with urothelial cancer. CDR3s include the opening cysteine and the closing phenylalanine or tryptophan. The order of the fields is D gene, clone size, J gene, V gene, CDR3 DNA, CDR3 protein. A D gene is named only where the DNA matches it firmly. Clone size, where shown, is once, few, many, or a class for clones that have expanded.

NA NA TRBJ2-7 TRBV6-1 TGTGCCACCAGCCGGGACATTACCTACGAGCAGTACTTC CATSRDITYEQYF
TRBD1 NA TRBJ2-1 TRBV5-1 TGCGCCAGCAGCGTAACCCAGGGGGCTCCATACAATGAGCAGTTCTTC CASSVTQGAPYNEQFF
TRBD1 NA TRBJ1-2 TRBV9 TGTGCCAGCAGCGCGACCGGGACAGGGGCTAACTATGGCTACACCTTC CASSATGTGANYGYTF
TRBD2 NA TRBJ2-2 TRBV10-1 TGCGCCAGCAGTGAGTATAACGGGAGGGCCGAAACCGGGGAGCTGTTTTTT CASSEYNGRAETGELFF
TRBD2 NA TRBJ2-1 TRBV27 TGTGCCAGCAGTTTTTGGGTAGCGGGAGTAAAAAATGAGCAGTTCTTC CASSFWVAGVKNEQFF
TRBD1 NA TRBJ2-5 TRBV5-5 TGTGCCAGCAGCTGGCGAGGGACAGTTCAAGAGACCCAGTACTTC CASSWRGTVQETQYF
TRBD1 NA TRBJ2-3 TRBV10-3 TGTGCCATCAGTGAGGGACAGGGGGACACAGATACGCAGTATTTT CAISEGQGDTDTQYF
NA NA TRBJ1-5 TRBV7-5 TGTGTCAGAAGCCACCAGACAGGGGACTATAGCAATCAGCCCCAGCATTTT CVRSHQTGDYSNQPQHF
TRBD1 NA TRBJ1-5 TRBV28 TGTGCCAGCAGTTTGGGGGACAGGGTTCAGCCCCAGCATTTT CASSLGDRVQPQHF
NA once TRBJ1-2 TRBV5-1 TGCGCCAGCAGCTTACAGGGCGACTATGGCTACACCTTC CASSLQGDYGYTF
TRBD1 NA TRBJ1-2 TRBV5-1 TGCGCCAGCAGCCCTGGGACAGGGGGCGACTATGGCTACACCTTC CASSPGTGGDYGYTF
NA NA TRBJ1-1 TRBV5-1 TGCGCCAGCAGCTTGTCCGCAGGTGAAGCTTTCTTT CASSLSAGEAFF
TRBD2 NA TRBJ2-7 TRBV6-1 TGTGCCAGCAGTGTTGGGACTAGCGGCTACGAGCAGTACTTC CASSVGTSGYEQYF